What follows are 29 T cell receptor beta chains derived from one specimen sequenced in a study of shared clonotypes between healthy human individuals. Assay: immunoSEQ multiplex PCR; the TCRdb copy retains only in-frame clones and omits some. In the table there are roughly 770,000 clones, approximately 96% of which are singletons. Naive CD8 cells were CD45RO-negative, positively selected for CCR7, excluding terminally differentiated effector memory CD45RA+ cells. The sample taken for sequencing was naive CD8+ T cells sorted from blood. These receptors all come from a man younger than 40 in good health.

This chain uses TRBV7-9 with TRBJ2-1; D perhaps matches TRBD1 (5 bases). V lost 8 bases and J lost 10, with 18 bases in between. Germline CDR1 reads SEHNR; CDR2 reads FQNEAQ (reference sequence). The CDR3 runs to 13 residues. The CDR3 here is CASPSDNRMEQFF. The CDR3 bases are TGTGCCAGCCCCTCGGACAACCGCATGGAGCAGTTCTTC.

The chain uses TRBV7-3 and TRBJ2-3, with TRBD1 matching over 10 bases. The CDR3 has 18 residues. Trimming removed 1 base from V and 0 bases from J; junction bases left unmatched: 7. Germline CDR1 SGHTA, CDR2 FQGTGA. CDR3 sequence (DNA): TGTGCCAGCAGCTTAAAGTCCGGGACAGGGGCGAGCACAGATACGCAGTATTTT. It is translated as CASSLKSGTGASTDTQYF.

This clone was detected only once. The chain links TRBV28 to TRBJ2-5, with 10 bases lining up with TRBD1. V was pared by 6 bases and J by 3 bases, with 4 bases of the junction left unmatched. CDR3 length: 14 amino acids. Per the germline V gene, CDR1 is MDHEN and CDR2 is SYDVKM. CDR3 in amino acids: CASSSGTGEETQYF. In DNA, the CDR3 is TGTGCCAGCAGCTCCGGGACAGGGGAAGAGACCCAGTACTTC.

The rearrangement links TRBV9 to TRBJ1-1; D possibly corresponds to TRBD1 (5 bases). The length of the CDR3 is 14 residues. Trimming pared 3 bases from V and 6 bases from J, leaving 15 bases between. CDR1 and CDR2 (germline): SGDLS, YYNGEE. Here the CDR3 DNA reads TGTGCCAGCAGCGCCGGGTTGAGGGGCTCTGAAGCTTTCTTT. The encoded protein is CASSAGLRGSEAFF.

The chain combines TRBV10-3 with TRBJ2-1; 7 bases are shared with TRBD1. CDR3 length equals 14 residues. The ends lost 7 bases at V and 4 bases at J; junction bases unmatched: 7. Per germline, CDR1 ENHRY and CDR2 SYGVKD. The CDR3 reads CAIKTQGEYNEQFF. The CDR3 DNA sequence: TGTGCCATCAAAACTCAGGGGGAGTACAATGAGCAGTTCTTC.

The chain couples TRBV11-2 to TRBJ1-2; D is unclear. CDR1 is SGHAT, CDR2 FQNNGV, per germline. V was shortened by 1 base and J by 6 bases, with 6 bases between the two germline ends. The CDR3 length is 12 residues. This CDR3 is CASSLVADGYTF. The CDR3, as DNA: TGTGCCAGCAGCTTAGTAGCAGATGGCTACACCTTC. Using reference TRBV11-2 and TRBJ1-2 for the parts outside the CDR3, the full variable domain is EAGVAQSPRYKIIEKRQSVAFWCNPISGHATLYWYQQILGQGPKLLIQFQNNGVVDDSQLPKDRFSAERLKGVDSTLKIQPAKLEDSAVYLCASSLVADGYTFGSGTRLTVV.

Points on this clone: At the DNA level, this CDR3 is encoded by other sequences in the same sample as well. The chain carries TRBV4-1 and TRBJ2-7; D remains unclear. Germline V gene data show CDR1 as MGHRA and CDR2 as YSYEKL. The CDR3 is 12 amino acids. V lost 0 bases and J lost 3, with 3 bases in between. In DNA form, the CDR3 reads TGCGCCAGCAGCCAAGATGGCTACGAGCAGTACTTC. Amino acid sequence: CASSQDGYEQYF.

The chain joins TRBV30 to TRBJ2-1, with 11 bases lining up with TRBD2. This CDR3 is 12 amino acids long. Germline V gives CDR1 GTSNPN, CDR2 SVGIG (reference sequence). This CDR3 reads CAVTSGAREQFF. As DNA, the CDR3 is TGTGCGGTGACTAGCGGGGCCCGGGAGCAGTTCTTC.

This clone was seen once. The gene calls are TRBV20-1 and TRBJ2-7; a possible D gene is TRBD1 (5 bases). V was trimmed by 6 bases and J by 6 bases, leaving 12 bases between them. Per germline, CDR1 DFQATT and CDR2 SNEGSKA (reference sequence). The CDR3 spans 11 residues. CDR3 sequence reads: CSASRTGEQYF. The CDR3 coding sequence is TGCAGTGCCTCCCGAACAGGCGAGCAGTACTTC.

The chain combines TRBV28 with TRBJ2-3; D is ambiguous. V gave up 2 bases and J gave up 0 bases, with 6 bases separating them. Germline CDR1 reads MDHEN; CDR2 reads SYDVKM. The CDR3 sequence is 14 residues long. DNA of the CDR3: TGTGCCAGCAGTTTAACGACTAGCACAGATACGCAGTATTTT. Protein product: CASSLTTSTDTQYF.

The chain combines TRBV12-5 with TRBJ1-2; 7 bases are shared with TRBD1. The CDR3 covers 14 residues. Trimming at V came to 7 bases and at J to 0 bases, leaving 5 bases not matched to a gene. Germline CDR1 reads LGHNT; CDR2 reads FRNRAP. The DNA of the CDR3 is TGTGCTAGTGCCGAGGGGGCGGCTAACTATGGCTACACCTTC. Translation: CASAEGAANYGYTF.

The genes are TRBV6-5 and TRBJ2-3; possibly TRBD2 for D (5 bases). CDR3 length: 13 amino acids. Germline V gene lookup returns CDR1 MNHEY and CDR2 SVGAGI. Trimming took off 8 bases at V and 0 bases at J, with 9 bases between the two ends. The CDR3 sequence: CASGEMSTDTQYF. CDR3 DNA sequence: TGTGCCAGCGGGGAGATGAGCACAGATACGCAGTATTTT.

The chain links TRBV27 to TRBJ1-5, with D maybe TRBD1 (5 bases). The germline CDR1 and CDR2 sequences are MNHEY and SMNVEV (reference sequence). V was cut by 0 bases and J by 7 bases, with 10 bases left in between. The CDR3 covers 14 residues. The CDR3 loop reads CASSLSGRKQPQHF. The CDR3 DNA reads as TGTGCCAGCAGTTTATCGGGACGGAAGCAGCCCCAGCATTTT.

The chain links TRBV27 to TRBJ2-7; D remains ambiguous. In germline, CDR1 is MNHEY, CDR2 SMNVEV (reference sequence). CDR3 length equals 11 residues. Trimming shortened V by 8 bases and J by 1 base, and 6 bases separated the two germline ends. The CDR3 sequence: CASGDSYEQYF. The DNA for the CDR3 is TGTGCCAGCGGAGATTCCTACGAGCAGTACTTC.

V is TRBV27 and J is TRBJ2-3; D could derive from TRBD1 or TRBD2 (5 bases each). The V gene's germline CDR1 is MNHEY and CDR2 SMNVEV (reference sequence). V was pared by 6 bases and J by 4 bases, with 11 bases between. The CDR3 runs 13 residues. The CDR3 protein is CASSRDVADTQYF. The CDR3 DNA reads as TGTGCCAGCAGCCGGGACGTTGCAGATACGCAGTATTTT.

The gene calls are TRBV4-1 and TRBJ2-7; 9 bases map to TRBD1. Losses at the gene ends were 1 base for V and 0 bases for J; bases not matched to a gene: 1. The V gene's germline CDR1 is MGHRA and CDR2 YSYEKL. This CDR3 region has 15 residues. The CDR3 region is CASSQVTGGSYEQYF. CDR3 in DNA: TGCGCCAGCAGCCAAGTGACAGGGGGCTCCTACGAGCAGTACTTC.

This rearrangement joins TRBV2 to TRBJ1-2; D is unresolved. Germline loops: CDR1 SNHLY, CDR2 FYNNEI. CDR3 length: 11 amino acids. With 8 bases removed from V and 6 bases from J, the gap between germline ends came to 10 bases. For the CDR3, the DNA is TGTGCCAGCTCGGTGGCAGATGGCTACACCTTC. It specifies CASSVADGYTF.

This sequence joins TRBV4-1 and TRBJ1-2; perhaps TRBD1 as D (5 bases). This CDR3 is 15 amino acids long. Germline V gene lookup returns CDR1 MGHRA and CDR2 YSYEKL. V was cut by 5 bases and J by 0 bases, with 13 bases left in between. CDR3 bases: TGCGCCAGCAGCTCGTCGGGGGGGACTAACTATGGCTACACCTTC. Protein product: CASSSSGGTNYGYTF.

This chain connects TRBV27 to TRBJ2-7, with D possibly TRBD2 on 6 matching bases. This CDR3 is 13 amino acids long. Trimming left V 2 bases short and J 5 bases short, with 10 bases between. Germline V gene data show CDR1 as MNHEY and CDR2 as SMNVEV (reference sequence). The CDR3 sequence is CASSLGGVDEQYF. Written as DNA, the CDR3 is TGTGCCAGCAGTTTAGGCGGGGTGGACGAGCAGTACTTC.

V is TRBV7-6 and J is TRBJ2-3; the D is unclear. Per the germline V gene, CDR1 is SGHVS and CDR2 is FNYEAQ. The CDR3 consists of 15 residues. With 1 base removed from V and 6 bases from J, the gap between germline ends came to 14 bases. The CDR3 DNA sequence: TGTGCCAGCAGCTTAGTCCCGACGAGTGAGGATACGCAGTATTTT. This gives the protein CASSLVPTSEDTQYF. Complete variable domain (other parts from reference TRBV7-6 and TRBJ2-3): GAGVSQSPRYKVTKRGQDVALRCDPISGHVSLYWYRQALGQGPEFLTYFNYEAQQDKSGLPNDRFSAERPEGSISTLTIQRTEQRDSAMYRCASSLVPTSEDTQYFGPGTRLTVL.

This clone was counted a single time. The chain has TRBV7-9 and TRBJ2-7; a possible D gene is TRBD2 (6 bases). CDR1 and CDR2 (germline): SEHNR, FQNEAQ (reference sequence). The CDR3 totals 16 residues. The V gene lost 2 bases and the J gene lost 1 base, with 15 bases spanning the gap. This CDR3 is CASSLIPGEGSYEQYF. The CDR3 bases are TGTGCCAGCAGCTTAATCCCGGGAGAAGGATCCTACGAGCAGTACTTC. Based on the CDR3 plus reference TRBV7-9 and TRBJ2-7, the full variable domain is DTGVSQNPRHKITKRGQNVTFRCDPISEHNRLYWYRQTLGQGPEFLTYFQNEAQLEKSRLLSDRFSAERPKGSFSTLEIQRTEQGDSAMYLCASSLIPGEGSYEQYFGPGTRLTVT.

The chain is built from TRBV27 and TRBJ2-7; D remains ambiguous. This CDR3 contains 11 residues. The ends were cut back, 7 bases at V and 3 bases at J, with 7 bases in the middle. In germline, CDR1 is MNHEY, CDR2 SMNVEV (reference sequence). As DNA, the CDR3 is TGTGCCAGCATAAAAAACTACGAGCAGTACTTC. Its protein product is CASIKNYEQYF.

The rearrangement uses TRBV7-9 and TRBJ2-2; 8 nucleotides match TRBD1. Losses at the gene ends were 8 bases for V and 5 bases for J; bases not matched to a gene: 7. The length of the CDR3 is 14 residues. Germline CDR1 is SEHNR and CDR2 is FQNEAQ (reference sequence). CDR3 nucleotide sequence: TGTGCCAGCCTCGGACAGGGCTGGACCGGGGAGCTGTTTTTT. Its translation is CASLGQGWTGELFF.

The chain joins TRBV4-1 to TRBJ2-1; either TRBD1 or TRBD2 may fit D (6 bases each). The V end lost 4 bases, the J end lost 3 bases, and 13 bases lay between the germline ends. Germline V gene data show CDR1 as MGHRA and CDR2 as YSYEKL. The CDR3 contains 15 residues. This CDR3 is CASSLRGGGYNEQFF. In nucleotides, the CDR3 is TGCGCCAGCAGCCTCCGAGGAGGGGGCTACAATGAGCAGTTCTTC.

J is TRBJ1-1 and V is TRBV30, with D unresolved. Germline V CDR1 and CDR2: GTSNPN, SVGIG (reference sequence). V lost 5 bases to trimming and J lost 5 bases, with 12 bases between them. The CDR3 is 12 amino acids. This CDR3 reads CAWSSGVTEAFF. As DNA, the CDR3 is TGTGCCTGGTCCTCCGGAGTGACTGAAGCTTTCTTT.

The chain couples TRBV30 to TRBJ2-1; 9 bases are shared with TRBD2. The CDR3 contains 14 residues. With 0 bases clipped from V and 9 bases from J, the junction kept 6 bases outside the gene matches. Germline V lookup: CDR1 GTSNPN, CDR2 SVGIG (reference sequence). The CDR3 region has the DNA TGTGCCTGGAGTGTATTAGCGGGAGTAAGTGAGCAGTTCTTC. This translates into CAWSVLAGVSEQFF.

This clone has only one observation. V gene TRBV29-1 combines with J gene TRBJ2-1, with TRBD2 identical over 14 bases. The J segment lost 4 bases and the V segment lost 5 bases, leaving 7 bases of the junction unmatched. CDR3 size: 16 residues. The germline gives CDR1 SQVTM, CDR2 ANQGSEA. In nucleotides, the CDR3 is TGCAGCGTTCACTACCGGACTAGCGGGAGGTACAATGAGCAGTTCTTC. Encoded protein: CSVHYRTSGRYNEQFF.

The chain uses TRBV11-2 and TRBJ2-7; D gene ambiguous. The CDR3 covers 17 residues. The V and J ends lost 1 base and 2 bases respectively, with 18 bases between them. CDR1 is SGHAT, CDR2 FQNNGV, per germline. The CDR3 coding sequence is TGTGCCAGCAGCTTAGCGGCCTGGCGGACGTCCACCTACGAGCAGTACTTC. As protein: CASSLAAWRTSTYEQYF.

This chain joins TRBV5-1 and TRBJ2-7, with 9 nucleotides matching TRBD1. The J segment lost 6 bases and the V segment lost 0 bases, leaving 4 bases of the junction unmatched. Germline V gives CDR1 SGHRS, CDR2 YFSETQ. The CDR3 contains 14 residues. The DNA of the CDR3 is TGCGCCAGCAGCTTGGAACAGGGGGCGGTCGAGCAGTACTTC. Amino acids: CASSLEQGAVEQYF.